The rows below give T cell receptor beta chains drawn from one sample of a study of T cells in Graves' hyperthyroidism and ophthalmopathy. TCRdb analysed the multiplex PCR reads with MiXCR anew, one entry per CDR3 protein. The sample lists about 400,000 distinct CDR3 sequences, about 14% occurring once. Sequenced input: blood. The receptors were gathered from a man between 18 and 29 years old with Graves' ophthalmopathy. CDR3s include the opening cysteine and the closing phenylalanine or tryptophan. The order of the fields is CDR3 length, J gene, D gene, V gene, clone size, CDR3 protein, CDR3 DNA. A D gene is named only where the DNA matches it firmly. Expanded clones are given a class, and other clones once, few, many or no size at all.

cdr3_length: 15
j_call: TRBJ1-2
d_call: TRBD1
v_call: TRBV6-2/TRBV6-3
clone_size: many
cdr3_aa: CASSYAGTVNYGYTF
cdr3_nt: TGTGCCAGCAGTTACGCCGGGACAGTTAACTATGGCTACACCTTC

cdr3_length: 13
j_call: TRBJ1-2
d_call: -
v_call: TRBV19
clone_size: -
cdr3_aa: CASSQSGDYGYTF
cdr3_nt: TGTGCCAGTAGTCAATCAGGGGACTATGGCTACACCTTC

cdr3_length: 13
j_call: TRBJ1-5
d_call: -
v_call: TRBV30
clone_size: -
cdr3_aa: CAWSLHSNQPQHF
cdr3_nt: TGTGCCTGGAGTCTACATAGCAATCAGCCCCAGCATTTT

cdr3_length: 14
j_call: TRBJ1-4
d_call: -
v_call: TRBV18
clone_size: -
cdr3_aa: CASSLYREDEKLFF
cdr3_nt: TGTGCCAGCTCACTTTACAGGGAAGATGAAAAACTGTTTTTT

cdr3_length: 16
j_call: TRBJ2-3
d_call: -
v_call: TRBV20-1
clone_size: many
cdr3_aa: CSADDASGIDTDTQYF
cdr3_nt: TGCAGTGCCGATGACGCCTCCGGGATCGACACAGATACGCAGTATTTT

cdr3_length: 14
j_call: TRBJ2-1
d_call: TRBD1
v_call: TRBV5-1
clone_size: few
cdr3_aa: CASSTGQGHNEQFF
cdr3_nt: TGCGCCAGCAGTACTGGACAGGGGCACAATGAGCAGTTCTTC

cdr3_length: 16
j_call: TRBJ2-5
d_call: TRBD2
v_call: TRBV5-1
clone_size: -
cdr3_aa: CASSLLSGGAGETQYF
cdr3_nt: TGCGCCAGCAGCTTGCTTAGCGGGGGGGCCGGCGAGACCCAGTACTTC

cdr3_length: 13
j_call: TRBJ2-7
d_call: -
v_call: TRBV7-9
clone_size: -
cdr3_aa: CASSSPVNYEQYF
cdr3_nt: TGTGCCAGCAGCTCCCCTGTAAACTACGAGCAGTACTTC

cdr3_length: 15
j_call: TRBJ2-3
d_call: -
v_call: TRBV10-1
clone_size: many
cdr3_aa: CASSNRDTRTDTQYF
cdr3_nt: TGCGCCAGCAGCAACCGGGACACTCGCACAGATACGCAGTATTTT

cdr3_length: 17
j_call: TRBJ2-3
d_call: TRBD2
v_call: TRBV19
clone_size: -
cdr3_aa: CASSIIRLAGGGDTQYF
cdr3_nt: TGTGCCAGTAGTATAATTAGGCTAGCGGGAGGTGGAGATACGCAGTATTTT

cdr3_length: 13
j_call: TRBJ1-1
d_call: -
v_call: TRBV2
clone_size: many
cdr3_aa: CASSERPTLPAFF
cdr3_nt: TGTGCCAGCAGTGAACGGCCAACCTTGCCGGCTTTCTTT

cdr3_length: 18
j_call: TRBJ1-2
d_call: TRBD1
v_call: TRBV10-3
clone_size: few
cdr3_aa: CAISDVGQGASTNYGYTF
cdr3_nt: TGTGCCATCAGTGACGTCGGACAGGGGGCGAGTACTAACTATGGCTACACCTTC

cdr3_length: 16
j_call: TRBJ2-5
d_call: -
v_call: TRBV3-1
clone_size: -
cdr3_aa: CASSQGLQEAGETQYF
cdr3_nt: TGTGCCAGCAGCCAAGGACTACAGGAGGCTGGGGAGACCCAGTACTTC

cdr3_length: 18
j_call: TRBJ2-2
d_call: -
v_call: TRBV13
clone_size: -
cdr3_aa: CASSLVRDTAFDTGELFF
cdr3_nt: TGTGCCAGCAGCTTAGTCAGGGACACGGCCTTTGACACCGGGGAGCTGTTTTTT

cdr3_length: 16
j_call: TRBJ1-6
d_call: TRBD1
v_call: TRBV16
clone_size: -
cdr3_aa: CASSQKTGMQNSPLHF
cdr3_nt: TGTGCCAGCAGCCAGAAGACAGGGATGCAAAATTCACCCCTCCACTTT

cdr3_length: 17
j_call: TRBJ1-3
d_call: -
v_call: TRBV5-6
clone_size: few
cdr3_aa: CASSSSPYVGSGNTIYF
cdr3_nt: TGTGCCAGCAGCTCTTCTCCCTACGTGGGCTCTGGAAACACCATATATTTT

cdr3_length: 14
j_call: TRBJ2-7
d_call: -
v_call: TRBV18
clone_size: many
cdr3_aa: CASSAGTVLYEQYF
cdr3_nt: TGTGCCAGCTCAGCCGGGACGGTCCTCTACGAGCAGTACTTC

cdr3_length: 15
j_call: TRBJ2-3
d_call: TRBD2
v_call: TRBV12-3/TRBV12-4
clone_size: many
cdr3_aa: CASSLAGRGTDTQYF
cdr3_nt: TGTGCCAGCAGTTTAGCTGGGAGGGGCACAGATACGCAGTATTTT

cdr3_length: 12
j_call: TRBJ2-3
d_call: -
v_call: TRBV20-1
clone_size: many
cdr3_aa: CSARFATDTQYF
cdr3_nt: TGCAGTGCTAGATTTGCTACAGATACGCAGTATTTT

cdr3_length: 14
j_call: TRBJ2-3
d_call: -
v_call: TRBV10-3
clone_size: few
cdr3_aa: CATIGSVSTDTQYF
cdr3_nt: TGTGCCACCATCGGTAGCGTGAGCACAGATACGCAGTATTTT

cdr3_length: 14
j_call: TRBJ2-5
d_call: TRBD2
v_call: TRBV7-9
clone_size: many
cdr3_aa: CASSPTSVQETQYF
cdr3_nt: TGTGCCAGCAGCCCCACTAGCGTACAAGAGACCCAGTACTTC

cdr3_length: 13
j_call: TRBJ1-1
d_call: -
v_call: TRBV12-3/TRBV12-4
clone_size: many
cdr3_aa: CASRLTPNTEAFF
cdr3_nt: TGTGCCAGCAGGCTCACACCGAACACTGAAGCTTTCTTT

cdr3_length: 16
j_call: TRBJ2-3
d_call: -
v_call: TRBV2
clone_size: many
cdr3_aa: CANDIAGQGGTDTQYF
cdr3_nt: TGTGCCAACGATATAGCGGGACAGGGAGGCACAGATACGCAGTATTTT

cdr3_length: 14
j_call: TRBJ2-7
d_call: TRBD1
v_call: TRBV3-1
clone_size: -
cdr3_aa: CASSRGGQGREQYF
cdr3_nt: TGTGCCAGCAGCCGGGGGGGACAGGGTCGCGAGCAGTACTTC

cdr3_length: 16
j_call: TRBJ2-1
d_call: TRBD2
v_call: TRBV5-1
clone_size: many
cdr3_aa: CASSLRGTSGVNEQFF
cdr3_nt: TGCGCCAGCAGCTTGAGGGGGACTAGCGGGGTGAATGAGCAGTTCTTC

cdr3_length: 15
j_call: TRBJ2-1
d_call: -
v_call: TRBV11-3
clone_size: many
cdr3_aa: CASSLAGYPLDEQFF
cdr3_nt: TGTGCCAGCAGCTTAGCTGGGTACCCCCTCGATGAGCAGTTCTTC

cdr3_length: 13
j_call: TRBJ1-1
d_call: -
v_call: TRBV30
clone_size: many
cdr3_aa: CACNRELGTEAFF
cdr3_nt: TGTGCCTGCAACAGGGAGTTGGGTACTGAAGCTTTCTTT

cdr3_length: 13
j_call: TRBJ1-5
d_call: -
v_call: TRBV19
clone_size: few
cdr3_aa: CASSIEGNQPQHF
cdr3_nt: TGTGCCAGTAGTATTGAAGGTAATCAGCCCCAGCATTTT

cdr3_length: 16
j_call: TRBJ1-5
d_call: -
v_call: TRBV6-1
clone_size: -
cdr3_aa: CASNPRLTNSNQPQHF
cdr3_nt: TGTGCCAGCAATCCCAGACTGACAAATAGCAATCAGCCCCAGCATTTT

cdr3_length: 13
j_call: TRBJ2-7
d_call: TRBD2
v_call: TRBV20-1
clone_size: many
cdr3_aa: CSAREGLNYEQYF
cdr3_nt: TGCAGTGCTAGAGAGGGACTAAACTACGAGCAGTACTTC

cdr3_length: 13
j_call: TRBJ2-7
d_call: -
v_call: TRBV29-1
clone_size: many
cdr3_aa: CSVDDPATYEQYF
cdr3_nt: TGCAGCGTTGATGACCCGGCCACCTACGAGCAGTACTTC

cdr3_length: 15
j_call: TRBJ2-5
d_call: TRBD2
v_call: TRBV6-6
clone_size: -
cdr3_aa: CASSYSLAGTETQYF
cdr3_nt: TGTGCCAGCAGTTACTCCCTAGCGGGAACGGAGACCCAGTACTTC

cdr3_length: 12
j_call: TRBJ2-1
d_call: -
v_call: TRBV14
clone_size: few
cdr3_aa: CASNQGGNEQFF
cdr3_nt: TGTGCCAGCAACCAAGGGGGGAATGAGCAGTTCTTC

cdr3_length: 16
j_call: TRBJ1-1
d_call: TRBD1
v_call: TRBV4-2
clone_size: many
cdr3_aa: CASSQVAQGRDTEAFF
cdr3_nt: TGTGCCAGCAGCCAAGTCGCACAGGGGCGAGACACTGAAGCTTTCTTT

cdr3_length: 15
j_call: TRBJ2-5
d_call: -
v_call: TRBV2
clone_size: many
cdr3_aa: CASSQPRMPKETQYF
cdr3_nt: TGTGCCAGCAGTCAACCTAGGATGCCCAAAGAGACCCAGTACTTC

cdr3_length: 10
j_call: TRBJ2-3
d_call: -
v_call: TRBV20-1
clone_size: few
cdr3_aa: CSAGADTQYF
cdr3_nt: TGCAGTGCTGGCGCTGATACGCAGTATTTT

cdr3_length: 14
j_call: TRBJ2-3
d_call: -
v_call: TRBV20-1
clone_size: many
cdr3_aa: CSARLNARDDTQYF
cdr3_nt: TGCAGTGCTAGATTAAACGCTAGAGACGATACGCAGTATTTT

cdr3_length: 15
j_call: TRBJ2-7
d_call: TRBD1
v_call: TRBV10-3
clone_size: many
cdr3_aa: CAIRTTGEFSYEQYF
cdr3_nt: TGTGCCATCAGGACGACAGGGGAATTCTCCTACGAGCAGTACTTC

cdr3_length: 15
j_call: TRBJ2-7
d_call: TRBD2
v_call: TRBV20-1
clone_size: many
cdr3_aa: CSARDLLAGVYEQYF
cdr3_nt: TGCAGTGCTAGAGATCTCCTAGCGGGAGTCTACGAGCAGTACTTC

cdr3_length: 14
j_call: TRBJ2-1
d_call: TRBD1
v_call: TRBV10-3
clone_size: few
cdr3_aa: CAISEGQGATEQFF
cdr3_nt: TGTGCCATCAGTGAGGGACAGGGGGCAACTGAGCAGTTCTTC

cdr3_length: 14
j_call: TRBJ2-1
d_call: -
v_call: TRBV20-1
clone_size: many
cdr3_aa: CSARDRGAGNEQFF
cdr3_nt: TGCAGTGCTAGGGATCGAGGGGCTGGGAATGAGCAGTTCTTC

cdr3_length: 15
j_call: TRBJ2-1
d_call: -
v_call: TRBV10-3
clone_size: -
cdr3_aa: CAISESAPGGAEQFF
cdr3_nt: TGTGCCATCAGTGAGTCGGCCCCCGGGGGCGCTGAGCAGTTCTTC